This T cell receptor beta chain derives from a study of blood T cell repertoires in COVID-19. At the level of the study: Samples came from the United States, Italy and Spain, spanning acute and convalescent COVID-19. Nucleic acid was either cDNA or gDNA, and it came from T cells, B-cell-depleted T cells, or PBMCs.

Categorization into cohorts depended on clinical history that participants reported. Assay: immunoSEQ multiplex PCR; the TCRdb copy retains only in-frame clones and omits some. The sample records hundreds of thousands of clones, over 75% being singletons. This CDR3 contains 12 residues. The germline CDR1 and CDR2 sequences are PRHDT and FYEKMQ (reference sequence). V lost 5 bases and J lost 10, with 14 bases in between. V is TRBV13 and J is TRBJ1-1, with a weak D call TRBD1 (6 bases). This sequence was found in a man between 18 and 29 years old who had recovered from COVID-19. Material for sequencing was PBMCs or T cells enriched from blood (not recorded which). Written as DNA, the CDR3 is TGTGCCAGCAGCGATGCGGACAGACCAGCTTTCTTT. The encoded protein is CASSDADRPAFF.